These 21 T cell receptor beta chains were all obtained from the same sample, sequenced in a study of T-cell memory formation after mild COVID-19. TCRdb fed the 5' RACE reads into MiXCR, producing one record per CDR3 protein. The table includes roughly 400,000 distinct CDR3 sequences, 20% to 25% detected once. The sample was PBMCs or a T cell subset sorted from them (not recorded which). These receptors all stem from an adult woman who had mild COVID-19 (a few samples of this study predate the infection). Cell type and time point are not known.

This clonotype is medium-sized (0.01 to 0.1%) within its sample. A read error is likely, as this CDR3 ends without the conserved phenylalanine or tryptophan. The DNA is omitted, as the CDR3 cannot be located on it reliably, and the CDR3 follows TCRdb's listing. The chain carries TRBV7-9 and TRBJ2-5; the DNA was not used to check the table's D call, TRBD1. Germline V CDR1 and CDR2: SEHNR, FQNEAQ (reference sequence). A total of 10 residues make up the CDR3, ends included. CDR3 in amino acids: CATRPGTGED.

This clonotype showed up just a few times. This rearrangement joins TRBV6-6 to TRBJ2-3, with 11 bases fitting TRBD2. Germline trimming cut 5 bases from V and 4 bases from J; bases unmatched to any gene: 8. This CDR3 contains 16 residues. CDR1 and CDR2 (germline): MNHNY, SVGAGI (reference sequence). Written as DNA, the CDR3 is TGTGCCAGCAGTACGATACTAGCGGGAGTGCCAGATACGCAGTATTTT. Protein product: CASSTILAGVPDTQYF.

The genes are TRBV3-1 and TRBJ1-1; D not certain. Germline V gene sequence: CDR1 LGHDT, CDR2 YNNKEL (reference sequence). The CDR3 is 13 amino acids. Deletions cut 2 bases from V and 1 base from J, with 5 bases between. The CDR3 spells CASSQISNTEAFF. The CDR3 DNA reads TGTGCCAGCAGCCAAATCTCGAACACTGAAGCTTTCTTT.

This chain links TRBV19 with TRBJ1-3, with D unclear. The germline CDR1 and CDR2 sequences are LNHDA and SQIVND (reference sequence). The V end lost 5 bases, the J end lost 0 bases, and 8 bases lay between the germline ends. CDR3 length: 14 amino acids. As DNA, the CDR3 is TGTGCCAGTAGTTCCGCGAGCTCTGGAAACACCATATATTTT. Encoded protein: CASSSASSGNTIYF. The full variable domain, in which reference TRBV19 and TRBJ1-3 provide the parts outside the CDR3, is DGGITQSPKYLFRKEGQNVTLSCEQNLNHDAMYWYRQDPGQGLRLIYYSQIVNDFQKGDIAEGYSVSREKKESFPLTVTSAQKNPTAFYLCASSSASSGNTIYFGEGSWLTVV.

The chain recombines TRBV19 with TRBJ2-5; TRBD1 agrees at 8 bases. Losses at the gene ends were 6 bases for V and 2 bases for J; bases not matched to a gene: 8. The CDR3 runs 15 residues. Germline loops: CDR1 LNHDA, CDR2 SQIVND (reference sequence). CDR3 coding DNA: TGTGCCAGTAGGCAAGGGACAGGTTTACAAGAGACCCAGTACTTC. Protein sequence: CASRQGTGLQETQYF.

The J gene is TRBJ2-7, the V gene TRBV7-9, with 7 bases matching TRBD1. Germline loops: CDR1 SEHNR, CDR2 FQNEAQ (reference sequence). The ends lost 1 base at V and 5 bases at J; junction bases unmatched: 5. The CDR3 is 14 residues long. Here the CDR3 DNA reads TGTGCCAGCAGCTTAGGGGCAGGGGGACACGAGCAGTACTTC. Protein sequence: CASSLGAGGHEQYF.

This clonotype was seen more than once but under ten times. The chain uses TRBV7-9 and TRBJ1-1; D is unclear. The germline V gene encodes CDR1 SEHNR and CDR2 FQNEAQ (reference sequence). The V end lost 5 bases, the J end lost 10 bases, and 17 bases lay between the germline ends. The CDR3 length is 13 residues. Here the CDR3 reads CASSVRTSDRAFF. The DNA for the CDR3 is TGTGCCAGCAGCGTCAGGACTTCGGATCGAGCTTTCTTT. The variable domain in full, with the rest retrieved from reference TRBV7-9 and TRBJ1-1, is DTGVSQNPRHKITKRGQNVTFRCDPISEHNRLYWYRQTLGQGPEFLTYFQNEAQLEKSRLLSDRFSAERPKGSFSTLEIQRTEQGDSAMYLCASSVRTSDRAFFGQGTRLTVV.

The CDR3 DNA reads as TGCGCCAGCACACCAAGCGACATAATCTCTGGGGCCAACGTCCTGACTTTC. Its translation is CASTPSDIISGANVLTF. The chain has TRBV5-1 and TRBJ2-6; D unclear. Deletions cut 6 bases from V and 0 bases from J, with 16 bases between. The germline V gene has CDR1 SGHRS and CDR2 YFSETQ. CDR3 length equals 17 residues.

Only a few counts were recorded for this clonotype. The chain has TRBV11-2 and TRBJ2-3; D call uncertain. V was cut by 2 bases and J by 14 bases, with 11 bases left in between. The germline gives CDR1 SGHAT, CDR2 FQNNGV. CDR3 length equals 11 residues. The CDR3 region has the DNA TGTGCCAGCAGCTTATCTCATTTTTCGTATTTT. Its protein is CASSLSHFSYF. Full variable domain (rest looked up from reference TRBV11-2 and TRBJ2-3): EAGVAQSPRYKIIEKRQSVAFWCNPISGHATLYWYQQILGQGPKLLIQFQNNGVVDDSQLPKDRFSAERLKGVDSTLKIQPAKLEDSAVYLCASSLSHFSYFGPGTRLTVL.

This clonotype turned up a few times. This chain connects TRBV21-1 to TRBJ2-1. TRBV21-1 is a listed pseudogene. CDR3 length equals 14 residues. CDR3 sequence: CASSNAGHYNEQFF. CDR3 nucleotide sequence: TGTGCCAGCAGCAACGCCGGGCACTACAATGAGCAGTTCTTC.

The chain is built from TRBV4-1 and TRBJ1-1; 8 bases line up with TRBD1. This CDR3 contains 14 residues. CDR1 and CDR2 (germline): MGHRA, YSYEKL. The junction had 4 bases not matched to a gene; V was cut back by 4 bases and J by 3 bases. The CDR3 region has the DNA TGCGCCAGCAGCCGCCCGGACAGGGACACTGAAGCTTTCTTT. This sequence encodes CASSRPDRDTEAFF.

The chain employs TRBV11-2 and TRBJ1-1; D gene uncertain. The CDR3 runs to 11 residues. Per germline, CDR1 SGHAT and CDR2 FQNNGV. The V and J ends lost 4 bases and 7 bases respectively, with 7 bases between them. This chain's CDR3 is CASSYAREAFF. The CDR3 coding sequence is TGTGCCAGCAGCTATGCCCGTGAAGCTTTCTTT.

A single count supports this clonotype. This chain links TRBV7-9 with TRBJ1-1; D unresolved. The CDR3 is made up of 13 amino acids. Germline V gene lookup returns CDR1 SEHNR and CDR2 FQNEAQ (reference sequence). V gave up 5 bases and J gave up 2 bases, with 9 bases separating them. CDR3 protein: CASSREANTEAFF. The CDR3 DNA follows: TGTGCCAGCAGCCGGGAGGCTAACACTGAAGCTTTCTTT. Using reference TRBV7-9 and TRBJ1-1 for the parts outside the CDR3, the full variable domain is DTGVSQNPRHKITKRGQNVTFRCDPISEHNRLYWYRQTLGQGPEFLTYFQNEAQLEKSRLLSDRFSAERPKGSFSTLEIQRTEQGDSAMYLCASSREANTEAFFGQGTRLTVV.

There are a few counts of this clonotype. CDR3 region: CASTLADTYEQYF. CDR3 DNA: TGTGCCAGCACCCTAGCGGATACCTACGAGCAGTACTTC. This chain connects TRBV6-6 to TRBJ2-7, with 7 bases aligning to TRBD2. Germline-derived CDR1 and CDR2 are MNHNY and SVGAGI (reference sequence). This CDR3 spans 13 amino acids. V was clipped by 7 bases and J by 2 bases; unmatched bases: 5.

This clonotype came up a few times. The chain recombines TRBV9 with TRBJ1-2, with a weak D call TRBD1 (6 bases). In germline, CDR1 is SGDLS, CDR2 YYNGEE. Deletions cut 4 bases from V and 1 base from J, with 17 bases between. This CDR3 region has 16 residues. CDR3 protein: CASSPLFLDSNYGYTF. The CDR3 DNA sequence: TGTGCCAGCAGCCCACTTTTCCTGGACAGTAACTATGGCTACACCTTC.

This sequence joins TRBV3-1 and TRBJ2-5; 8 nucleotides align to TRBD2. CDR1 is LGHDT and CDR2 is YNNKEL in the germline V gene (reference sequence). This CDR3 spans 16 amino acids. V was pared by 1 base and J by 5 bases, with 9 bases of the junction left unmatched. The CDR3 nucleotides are TGTGCCAGCAGCCAAGGTGTTAGCGGGGAAGGGGAGACCCAGTACTTC. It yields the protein CASSQGVSGEGETQYF.

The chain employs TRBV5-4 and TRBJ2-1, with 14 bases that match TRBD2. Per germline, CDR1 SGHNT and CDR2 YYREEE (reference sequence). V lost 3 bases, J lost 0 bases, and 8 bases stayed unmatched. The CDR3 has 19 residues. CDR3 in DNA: TGTGCCAGCAGCTCGACTAGCGGGGGGGCGCCCAGCTCCTACAATGAGCAGTTCTTC. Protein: CASSSTSGGAPSSYNEQFF.

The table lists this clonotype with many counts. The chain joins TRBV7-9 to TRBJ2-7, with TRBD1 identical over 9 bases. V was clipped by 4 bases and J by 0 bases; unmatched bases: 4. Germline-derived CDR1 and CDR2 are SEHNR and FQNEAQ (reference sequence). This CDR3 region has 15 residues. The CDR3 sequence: CASSSDRGSSYEQYF. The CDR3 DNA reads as TGTGCCAGCAGCTCCGACAGGGGGAGCTCCTACGAGCAGTACTTC. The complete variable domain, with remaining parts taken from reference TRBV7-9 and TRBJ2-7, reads DTGVSQNPRHKITKRGQNVTFRCDPISEHNRLYWYRQTLGQGPEFLTYFQNEAQLEKSRLLSDRFSAERPKGSFSTLEIQRTEQGDSAMYLCASSSDRGSSYEQYFGPGTRLTVT.

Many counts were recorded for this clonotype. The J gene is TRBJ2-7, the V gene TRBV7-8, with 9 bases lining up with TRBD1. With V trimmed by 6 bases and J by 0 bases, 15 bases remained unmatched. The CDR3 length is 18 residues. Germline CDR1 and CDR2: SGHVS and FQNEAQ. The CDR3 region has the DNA TGTGCCAGCAGTCTAGTAATTACTCCGACAGGGGGCTCCTACGAGCAGTACTTC. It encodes CASSLVITPTGGSYEQYF.

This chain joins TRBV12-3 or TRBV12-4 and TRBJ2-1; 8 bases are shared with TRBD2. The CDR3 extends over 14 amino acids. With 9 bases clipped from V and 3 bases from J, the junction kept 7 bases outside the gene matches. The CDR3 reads CASTVSGSYNEQFF. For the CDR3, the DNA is TGTGCCAGTACGGTAAGCGGGAGCTACAATGAGCAGTTCTTC.

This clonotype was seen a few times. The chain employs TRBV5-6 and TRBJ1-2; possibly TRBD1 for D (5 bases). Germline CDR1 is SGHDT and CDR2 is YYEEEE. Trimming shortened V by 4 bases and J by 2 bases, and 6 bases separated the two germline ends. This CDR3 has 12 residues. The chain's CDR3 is CASSRGNYGYTF. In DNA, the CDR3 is TGTGCCAGCAGCCGGGGGAACTATGGCTACACCTTC.